This T cell receptor (beta chain) was sequenced for a study of blood T cell repertoires in COVID-19. Assay: immunoSEQ multiplex PCR; the TCRdb copy retains only in-frame clones and omits some. Here the sample spans roughly 32,000 clones, around 85% being singletons. The sequencing sample was made of peripheral blood. The receptor was isolated from an elderly woman with active or convalescent COVID-19.

Here the CDR3 DNA reads TGTGCCAGCTCACCACCAAGTAAGGGGGTTCAAGAGACCCAGTACTTC. The encoded protein is CASSPPSKGVQETQYF. This chain links TRBV18 with TRBJ2-5, with D possibly being TRBD1 (6 bases). CDR1 and CDR2 (germline): KGHSH, LQKENI. The CDR3 covers 16 residues. The V end lost 0 bases, the J end lost 2 bases, and 13 bases lay between the germline ends.